This T cell receptor (beta chain) stems from a study of blood T cell repertoires in COVID-19. As for the study in general: Sample material is recorded as cDNA or gDNA derived from T cells, B-cell-depleted T cells, or PBMCs.

Methods used by the authors: Reference gene primers were amplified, and this amplification served to estimate nucleated cell counts. The repertoire was sequenced with immunoSEQ multiplex PCR; TCRdb's copy has only in-frame clones and lacks some. V, J and clone size are those of that table, while D and trimming were read from the DNA. The sample comprises under 250,000 clones, approximately 81% of which are singletons, and less than 4% rests with the top ten. Germline CDR1 reads SGHVS; CDR2 reads FQNEAQ. The CDR3 is 15 amino acids. J was trimmed by 12 bases and V by 1 base; bases with no gene match: 8.

Sequencing was done on a sample of peripheral blood. V is TRBV7-8 and J is TRBJ1-6; 8 bases match TRBD1. The TCR was taken from a woman of 80 years or more with acute or convalescent COVID-19. In DNA, the CDR3 is TGTGCCAGCAGCTTAGGAAGACAGGGGAGCGGACCCCTCCACTTT. It specifies CASSLGRQGSGPLHF.